This entry is about one T cell receptor (beta chain). The repertoire was sequenced with immunoSEQ multiplex PCR; TCRdb's copy has only in-frame clones and lacks some. The sample holds about 22,000 clones; over 75% are singletons and the top ten take roughly 16%. Germline loops: CDR1 LGHNA, CDR2 YNFKEQ. This CDR3 contains 14 residues. The V and J ends lost 6 bases and 1 base, in that order; junction bases with no gene match: 5. This sample was included in a study of OX40 agonist ivuxolimab in advanced cancers. Study background: At 0.01 to 10 mg/kg, ivuxolimab was administered intravenously to patients every 2 weeks. Previous treatment with anti-PD-1, anti-PD-L1 or anti-CTLA-4 therapy was allowed; under 50% had received some.

Sample: CD4+ or CD8+ T cells sorted from blood, taken in a trial of the OX40 agonist ivuxolimab. This TCR derives from an adult with an advanced solid tumor such as melanoma, head and neck, liver or kidney cancer. The rearrangement links TRBV4-2 to TRBJ1-1, with TRBD1 matching over 7 bases. The CDR3 here is CASRTGTENTEAFF. The CDR3 DNA follows: TGTGCCAGCAGGACCGGGACAGAGAACACTGAAGCTTTCTTT.